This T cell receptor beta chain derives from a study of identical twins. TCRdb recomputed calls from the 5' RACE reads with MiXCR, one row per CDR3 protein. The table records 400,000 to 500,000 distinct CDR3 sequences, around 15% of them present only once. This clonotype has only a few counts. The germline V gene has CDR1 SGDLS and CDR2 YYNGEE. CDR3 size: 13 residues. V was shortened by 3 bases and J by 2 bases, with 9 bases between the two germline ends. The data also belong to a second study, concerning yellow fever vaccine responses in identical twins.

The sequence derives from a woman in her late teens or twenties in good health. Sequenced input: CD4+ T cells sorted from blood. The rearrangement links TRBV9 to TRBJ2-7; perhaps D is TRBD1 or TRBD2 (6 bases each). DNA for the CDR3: TGTGCCAGCAGCGCCGGGGGCACCTACGAGCAGTACTTC. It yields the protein CASSAGGTYEQYF.